Below are 20 T cell receptor beta chains sequenced from a single sample in a study of T cells after yellow fever vaccination. MiXCR, run by TCRdb on the 5' RACE reads, gives a single entry per CDR3 protein. The profile shows 350,000 to 450,000 distinct CDR3 sequences, around 20% of them singletons. The material was PBMCs, obtained before the yellow fever booster vaccination. The receptors here all came from a man between 18 and 35 years old who received the YFV17D yellow fever vaccine.

The chain uses TRBV27 and TRBJ1-3; a weak D match, TRBD1 (5 bases). Per germline, CDR1 MNHEY and CDR2 SMNVEV (reference sequence). This CDR3 is built from 14 residues. Trimming cost V 5 bases and J 1 base, with 9 bases left between them. CDR3 nucleotide sequence: TGTGCCAGCAGTCTGGCAGGGTCTGGAAACACCATATATTTT. Its protein is CASSLAGSGNTIYF.

The gene calls are TRBV4-3 and TRBJ1-1; 7 nucleotides align to TRBD1. The CDR3 is made up of 12 amino acids. V was clipped by 3 bases and J by 11 bases; unmatched bases: 6. Germline V gene sequence: CDR1 LGHNA, CDR2 YSLEER. This CDR3 is CASSHWDSEAFF. DNA of the CDR3: TGCGCCAGCAGCCATTGGGACAGCGAGGCTTTCTTT.

The sample holds many counts of this clonotype. The chain has TRBV7-2 and TRBJ1-1; no reliable D call. Germline CDR1 is SGHTA and CDR2 is FQGNSA. The CDR3 has 13 residues. V was shortened by 5 bases and J by 3 bases, with 10 bases between the two germline ends. CDR3 bases: TGTGCCAGCAGCCAAAGATTAGACACTGAAGCTTTCTTT. Protein sequence: CASSQRLDTEAFF.

The rearrangement links TRBV20-1 to TRBJ2-7; 7 bases line up with TRBD1. Trimming at V came to 6 bases and at J to 4 bases, leaving 9 bases not matched to a gene. CDR3 length: 13 residues. Germline V gives CDR1 DFQATT, CDR2 SNEGSKA (reference sequence). The CDR3 DNA reads TGCAGTGCCTACCAGGGGGTTGGGTACGAGCAGTACTTC. It yields the protein CSAYQGVGYEQYF.

This rearrangement joins TRBV4-3 to TRBJ1-2; D may be TRBD1 (5 bases). Between the trimmed V and J ends, which lost 1 base and 3 bases, there was a span of 12 bases. CDR1 is LGHNA, CDR2 YSLEER, per germline. The CDR3 extends over 15 amino acids. CDR3 in amino acids: CASSQAKGPDYGYTF. The DNA of the CDR3 is TGCGCCAGCAGCCAAGCAAAGGGGCCAGACTATGGCTACACCTTC.

The chain employs TRBV4-3 and TRBJ2-1; 7 positions agree with TRBD2. The CDR3 is 17 amino acids. Looked up from germline, CDR1 is LGHNA and CDR2 is YSLEER. V lost 2 bases, J lost 3 bases, and 10 bases stayed unmatched. This CDR3 reads CASSQPPGRGLYNEQFF. The CDR3 coding sequence is TGCGCCAGCAGCCAACCCCCAGGGAGGGGACTCTACAATGAGCAGTTCTTC.

This clonotype was seen a handful of times. V gene TRBV27 combines with J gene TRBJ2-7; TRBD1 agrees at 8 bases. J gave up 4 bases and V 4 bases, and 9 bases lay outside the gene matches. Looked up from germline, CDR1 is MNHEY and CDR2 is SMNVEV (reference sequence). CDR3 length: 15 residues. Here the CDR3 DNA reads TGTGCCAGCAGTTGGGTCGGGACAGGCATGTACGAGCAGTACTTC. Translating it yields CASSWVGTGMYEQYF.

CDR3 DNA: TGTGCCAGCAGCCTAGGGCAGGGGGCGGACACTGAAGCTTTCTTT. It yields the protein CASSLGQGADTEAFF. This chain links TRBV7-6 with TRBJ1-1; 8 bases align to TRBD1. The CDR3 runs to 15 residues. The V segment lost 5 bases and the J segment 3 bases; nucleotides outside the gene matches: 8. Germline CDR1 SGHVS, CDR2 FNYEAQ.

This clonotype was detected a few times. The chain couples TRBV29-1 to TRBJ2-7; tentative D call: TRBD1 (6 bases). Per the germline V gene, CDR1 is SQVTM and CDR2 is ANQGSEA. V lost 3 bases, J lost 2 bases, and 14 bases lay in between. The CDR3 runs to 14 residues. CDR3 region: CSVDNRDGTYEQYF. CDR3 nucleotides: TGCAGCGTTGACAACAGGGACGGGACCTACGAGCAGTACTTC.

J is TRBJ2-5 and V is TRBV10-2; TRBD2 might be the D (6 bases). Germline V gives CDR1 WSHSY, CDR2 SAAADI. The CDR3 has 14 amino acids. Deletions cut 5 bases from V and 3 bases from J, with 13 bases between. CDR3 in DNA: TGCGCCAGCAGTCCTTTGTCGGGGGAAGAGACCCAGTACTTC. Protein sequence: CASSPLSGEETQYF.

The chain couples TRBV19 to TRBJ1-5; D ambiguous. Trimming removed 1 base from V and 0 bases from J, with 7 bases in between. The CDR3 consists of 15 residues. Germline V lookup: CDR1 LNHDA, CDR2 SQIVND (reference sequence). In nucleotides, the CDR3 is TGTGCCAGTAGTATAGGCGGATATAGCAATCAGCCCCAGCATTTT. This gives the protein CASSIGGYSNQPQHF.

This clonotype was detected many times. V gene TRBV20-1 combines with J gene TRBJ1-1; no clear D gene. CDR1 DFQATT and CDR2 SNEGSKA come from the germline V gene (reference sequence). V was trimmed by 2 bases and J by 2 bases, leaving 6 bases between them. The CDR3 has 12 amino acids. This CDR3 is CSARRANTEAFF. The CDR3 bases are TGCAGTGCTAGAAGGGCAAACACTGAAGCTTTCTTT.

There are a few counts of this clonotype. The genes are TRBV7-8 and TRBJ2-2; no clear D. The V end was cut by 2 bases, the J end by 3 bases, with 13 bases between. In germline, CDR1 is SGHVS, CDR2 FQNEAQ. The CDR3 runs 16 residues. CDR3 in DNA: TGTGCCAGCAGCTTAAAGGGTGTGACTCACACCGGGGAGCTGTTTTTT. This gives the protein CASSLKGVTHTGELFF.

V usage is TRBV7-2 and J usage is TRBJ2-7; unclear D gene. Trimming took 5 bases from V and 2 from J, leaving 7 bases between them. CDR1 and CDR2 from the germline V gene are SGHTA and FQGNSA. This CDR3 has 12 amino acids. CDR3: CASSPNAYEQYF. DNA of the CDR3: TGTGCCAGCAGCCCAAACGCCTACGAGCAGTACTTC. The whole variable domain, filled in from reference TRBV7-2 and TRBJ2-7, reads GAGVSQSPSNKVTEKGKDVELRCDPISGHTALYWYRQSLGQGLEFLIYFQGNSAPDKSGLPSDRFSAERTGGSVSTLTIQRTQQEDSAVYLCASSPNAYEQYFGPGTRLTVT.

This clonotype was found once. The gene calls are TRBV25-1 and TRBJ2-3; 7 nucleotides match TRBD2. CDR1 and CDR2 from the germline V gene are MGHDK and SYGVNS. Unmatched junction bases numbered 9, after V lost 10 bases and J lost 2 bases. The length of the CDR3 is 14 residues. CDR3 sequence: CATTSVPNTDTQYF. The CDR3 nucleotides are TGTGCCACCACTAGCGTACCGAACACAGATACGCAGTATTTT.

The chain has TRBV7-3 and TRBJ2-2; D is ambiguous. The V gene lost 0 bases and the J gene lost 1 base, with 6 bases spanning the gap. The CDR3 has 15 amino acids. Per germline, CDR1 SGHTA and CDR2 FQGTGA. CDR3 loop: CASSLTVGNTGELFF. The CDR3 DNA sequence: TGTGCCAGCAGCTTAACGGTTGGGAACACCGGGGAGCTGTTTTTT.

This clonotype turned up a few times. This chain uses TRBV7-9 with TRBJ2-3, with 7 bases that match TRBD2. The V gene end was trimmed by 5 bases and the J gene end by 1 base; junction bases not matched to a gene: 9. The CDR3 extends over 16 amino acids. Germline V CDR1 and CDR2: SEHNR, FQNEAQ (reference sequence). The CDR3 reads CASSPPMGGGTDTQYF. For the CDR3, the DNA is TGTGCCAGCAGCCCGCCCATGGGGGGGGGCACAGATACGCAGTATTTT. Supplemented by reference TRBV7-9 and TRBJ2-3, the full variable domain reads DTGVSQNPRHKITKRGQNVTFRCDPISEHNRLYWYRQTLGQGPEFLTYFQNEAQLEKSRLLSDRFSAERPKGSFSTLEIQRTEQGDSAMYLCASSPPMGGGTDTQYFGPGTRLTVL.

This chain connects TRBV11-2 to TRBJ1-2, with unresolved D. This CDR3 has 15 amino acids. Germline CDR1 and CDR2: SGHAT and FQNNGV. V lost 5 bases and J lost 4, with 17 bases in between. In DNA, the CDR3 is TGTGCCAGCAGCCCTCGGGAAGGCTACCTCTATGGCTACACCTTC. It specifies CASSPREGYLYGYTF.

This clonotype was seen more than once but under ten times. The chain joins TRBV4-2 to TRBJ1-2, with a tentative D call TRBD1 (6 bases). V was pared by 3 bases and J by 6 bases, with 14 bases between. The CDR3 is 14 residues long. Germline lookup yields CDR1 LGHNA and CDR2 YNFKEQ. CDR3 amino acids: CASSQPRDINGYTF. In DNA form, the CDR3 reads TGTGCCAGCAGCCAGCCCCGGGACATCAATGGCTACACCTTC.

The chain uses TRBV4-1 and TRBJ2-5; D possibly corresponds to TRBD1 (8 bases). The CDR3 loop spans 13 amino acids. V lost 6 bases and J lost 5, with 13 bases in between. The germline CDR1 and CDR2 sequences are MGHRA and YSYEKL. The CDR3: CASRPQGGETQYF. DNA for the CDR3: TGCGCCAGCAGACCACAGGGGGGGGAGACCCAGTACTTC.